Shown below are 25 T cell receptor beta chains from a single sample sequenced in a study of response to subunit inactivated influenza vaccine. From the RT-PCR reads, TCRdb called clonotypes with MiXCR, one entry per CDR3 protein. This table has 550,000 to 800,000 distinct CDR3 sequences, 11% to 15% appearing once. This material consisted of PBMCs from blood, taken less than 15 days before vaccination. All receptors come from a man aged 50 to 60 who received an inactivated influenza vaccine.

This clonotype was found a few times. The gene calls are TRBV4-3 and TRBJ2-1; D unclear. Germline lookup yields CDR1 LGHNA and CDR2 YSLEER. The CDR3 is 13 residues long. V lost 1 base and J 5 bases, leaving 6 bases between the germline ends. The CDR3 spells CASSQARHNEQFF. Written as DNA, the CDR3 is TGCGCCAGCAGCCAAGCTCGTCACAATGAGCAGTTCTTC.

This clonotype was detected a few times. This rearrangement joins TRBV5-4 to TRBJ2-5, with D tentatively TRBD1 (6 bases). Trimming pared 4 bases from V and 6 bases from J, leaving 13 bases between. The CDR3 consists of 13 residues. CDR1 is SGHNT and CDR2 is YYREEE in the germline V gene (reference sequence). As DNA, the CDR3 is TGTGCCAGCAGCAGAGACCAGGGGCAGACCCAGTACTTC. The encoded protein is CASSRDQGQTQYF.

The chain carries TRBV18 and TRBJ2-7; D gene unclear. Germline V CDR1 and CDR2: KGHSH, LQKENI. Trimming took 4 bases from V and 4 from J, leaving 14 bases between them. CDR3 length: 14 amino acids. In DNA, the CDR3 is TGTGCCAGCTCACTGGGTATAGCTGGGTACGAGCAGTACTTC. It yields the protein CASSLGIAGYEQYF. Supplemented by reference TRBV18 and TRBJ2-7, the full variable domain reads NAGVMQNPRHLVRRRGQEARLRCSPMKGHSHVYWYRQLPEEGLKFMVYLQKENIIDESGMPKERFSAEFPKEGPSILRIQQVVRGDSAAYFCASSLGIAGYEQYFGPGTRLTVT.

This clonotype was detected only a few times. The rearrangement uses TRBV9 and TRBJ1-4, with D possibly TRBD1 on 5 matching bases. V was cut by 0 bases and J by 7 bases, with 13 bases left in between. The CDR3 contains 15 residues. CDR1 and CDR2 from the germline V gene are SGDLS and YYNGEE. The CDR3, as DNA: TGTGCCAGCAGCGTAGCGGGGACGGTGGGTGAAAAACTGTTTTTT. Protein: CASSVAGTVGEKLFF. Based on the CDR3 plus reference TRBV9 and TRBJ1-4, the full variable domain is DSGVTQTPKHLITATGQRVTLRCSPRSGDLSVYWYQQSLDQGLQFLIQYYNGEERAKGNILERFSAQQFPDLHSELNLSSLELGDSALYFCASSVAGTVGEKLFFGSGTQLSVL.

CDR3: CASSTGSGQGYYTQYF. As DNA, the CDR3 is TGTGCCAGCAGCACCGGGTCCGGACAGGGTTATTATACGCAGTATTTT. The V gene is TRBV5-4, the J gene TRBJ2-3; 8 bases are shared with TRBD1. The trim removed 4 bases at V and 7 bases at J, leaving 14 bases unmatched. The CDR3 is 16 amino acids. CDR1 SGHNT and CDR2 YYREEE come from the germline V gene (reference sequence).

V gene TRBV20-1 combines with J gene TRBJ1-5; TRBD1 is a possible D gene (5 bases). With 4 bases removed from V and 9 bases from J, the gap between germline ends came to 16 bases. The CDR3 is 13 residues long. The germline gives CDR1 DFQATT, CDR2 SNEGSKA (reference sequence). CDR3 residues: CSANQGRTPPQHF. CDR3 bases: TGCAGTGCTAACCAGGGACGGACCCCGCCCCAGCATTTT.

This clonotype showed up just a few times. CDR3 protein: CASSQESGRVSYEQYF. CDR3 DNA: TGTGCCAGCAGCCAAGAGTCGGGACGGGTCTCCTACGAGCAGTACTTC. V is TRBV14 and J is TRBJ2-7, with D perhaps assigned TRBD1 or TRBD2 (5 bases each). CDR1 and CDR2 from the germline V gene are SGHDN and FVKESK. The V gene lost 0 bases and the J gene lost 0 bases, with 12 bases spanning the gap. The CDR3 consists of 16 residues.

Concerning this clonotype itself: A much larger clone differs from this one at a single base, so this may be a read error. The chain has TRBV27 and TRBJ2-7; 9 bases agree with TRBD2. This CDR3 has 14 residues. Germline V gives CDR1 MNHEY, CDR2 SMNVEV (reference sequence). Losses at the gene ends were 6 bases for V and 3 bases for J; bases not matched to a gene: 6. The CDR3 here is CASSPATSGYEQYF. CDR3 DNA sequence: TGTGCCAGCAGCCCCGCGACTAGCGGCTACGAGCAGTACTTC.

This chain joins TRBV6-1 and TRBJ1-5; D may be TRBD1 (6 bases). V lost 4 bases and J lost 2, with 9 bases in between. This CDR3 spans 14 amino acids. Germline V gene data show CDR1 as MNHNS and CDR2 as SASEGT. The CDR3 region is CASSGAGGNQPQHF. The CDR3, as DNA: TGTGCCAGCAGTGGGGCAGGGGGCAATCAGCCCCAGCATTTT.

The chain carries TRBV7-3 and TRBJ2-5; 9 bases align to TRBD1. The CDR3 is 22 amino acids. V dropped 0 bases and J dropped 0; count of bases not matched to a gene: 20. CDR1 SGHTA and CDR2 FQGTGA come from the germline V gene. The CDR3 DNA is TGTGCCAGCAGCTTAACGTTTAACAGGGGGCGCACACGGCGTACCCACCAAGAGACCCAGTACTTC. It is translated as CASSLTFNRGRTRRTHQETQYF.

This clonotype was picked up many times. The chain employs TRBV20-1 and TRBJ1-2, with D maybe TRBD1 (6 bases). Germline assignment: CDR1 DFQATT and CDR2 SNEGSKA (reference sequence). CDR3 length equals 10 residues. The CDR3 DNA reads as TGCTCTCTGGACAGCTATGGCTACACCTTC. This sequence encodes CSLDSYGYTF.

This clonotype was observed a handful of times. The chain recombines TRBV23-1 with TRBJ2-7; D remains ambiguous. Being an ORF, TRBV23-1 has a function that is uncertain. This CDR3 region has 14 residues. Trimming took 2 bases from V and 1 from J, leaving 9 bases between them. Here the CDR3 reads CASSQEVGSYEQYF. As DNA, the CDR3 is TGCGCCAGCAGTCAAGAGGTCGGGTCCTACGAGCAGTACTTC.

The sample holds many counts of this clonotype. The chain couples TRBV11-3 to TRBJ2-1; TRBD2 matches at 13 bases. V gave up 5 bases and J gave up 6 bases; unmatched junction bases: 4. Germline V gene data show CDR1 as SGHNT and CDR2 as YENEEA. The CDR3 contains 15 residues. In nucleotides, the CDR3 is TGTGCCAGCAGCCTACTAGCGGGAGGGATCAATGAGCAGTTCTTC. It encodes CASSLLAGGINEQFF.

The chain joins TRBV5-1 to TRBJ2-5, with 11 nucleotides matching TRBD1. V was pared by 4 bases and J by 4 bases, with 3 bases of the junction left unmatched. CDR3 length: 14 residues. The germline gives CDR1 SGHRS, CDR2 YFSETQ. Here the CDR3 reads CASSRGTGGETQYF. The CDR3 nucleotides read TGCGCCAGCAGCAGAGGGACAGGGGGAGAGACCCAGTACTTC.

The chain employs TRBV12-3 or TRBV12-4 and TRBJ1-5; 8 bases match TRBD1. There are 15 residues in the CDR3. The V gene end was trimmed by 4 bases and the J gene end by 5 bases; junction bases not matched to a gene: 7. CDR3 region: CASSSGTGVDQPQHF. CDR3 DNA sequence: TGTGCCAGCAGTTCCGGGACAGGAGTCGATCAGCCCCAGCATTTT.

The V and J genes are TRBV10-3 and TRBJ2-3; D gene uncertain. V was trimmed by 0 bases and J by 4 bases, leaving 8 bases between them. The CDR3 is 14 residues long. The germline V gene encodes CDR1 ENHRY and CDR2 SYGVKD. This CDR3 reads CAISESTASDTQYF. In DNA form, the CDR3 reads TGTGCCATCAGTGAGTCGACTGCTTCAGATACGCAGTATTTT.

On this clonotype: Given a much more abundant clone one base away, this may be a read error. The V gene is TRBV20-1, the J gene TRBJ2-4; unclear D gene. The germline CDR1 and CDR2 sequences are DFQATT and SNEGSKA (reference sequence). The CDR3 consists of 11 residues. The V and J ends lost 5 bases and 8 bases respectively, with 10 bases between them. The CDR3 sequence is CSAWDTDIQYF. In DNA form, the CDR3 reads TGCAGTGCTTGGGATACGGACATTCAGTACTTC.

The chain links TRBV20-1 to TRBJ2-7; 12 bases match TRBD2. The CDR3 has 14 amino acids. Unmatched junction bases numbered 6, after V lost 3 bases and J lost 6 bases. CDR1 is DFQATT, CDR2 SNEGSKA, per germline (reference sequence). Written as DNA, the CDR3 is TGCAGTGCTAGCCTAGCGGGGGGGTTCCCCGAGCAGTACTTC. It encodes CSASLAGGFPEQYF.

This clonotype was counted many times. The chain joins TRBV7-8 to TRBJ1-1, with D uncertain. Trimming removed 0 bases from V and 11 bases from J, with 10 bases in between. This CDR3 comprises 12 residues. Germline V gene lookup returns CDR1 SGHVS and CDR2 FQNEAQ. DNA for the CDR3: TGTGCCAGCAGCTTAGCCAGACGGACCGCTTTCTTT. Translation: CASSLARRTAFF.

This rearrangement joins TRBV10-3 to TRBJ2-7, with 8 bases identical to TRBD1. J gave up 4 bases and V 7 bases, and 6 bases lay outside the gene matches. The CDR3 runs 13 residues. Germline lookup yields CDR1 ENHRY and CDR2 SYGVKD. The DNA for the CDR3 is TGTGCCATCAACTCAGGGGGCGTTTACGAGCAGTACTTC. Protein sequence: CAINSGGVYEQYF.

This clonotype was seen ten or more times. The V and J genes are TRBV29-1 and TRBJ1-2; the D gene is possibly TRBD1 (6 bases). The length of the CDR3 is 16 residues. Looked up from germline, CDR1 is SQVTM and CDR2 is ANQGSEA. V lost 1 base and J lost 6, with 21 bases in between. The CDR3 nucleotides are TGCAGCGTTGAAGGTTACGGGACACTTCTCGACCATGGCTACACCTTC. Encoded protein: CSVEGYGTLLDHGYTF.

In its sample, this clonotype was seen a few times. The chain has TRBV11-2 and TRBJ2-1; the match to TRBD2 covers 9 bases. Trimming took 1 base from V and 6 from J; bases not matched to a gene: 4. Germline assignment: CDR1 SGHAT and CDR2 FQNNGV. CDR3 length: 15 residues. The chain's CDR3 is CASSLVAGGVNEQFF. The DNA for the CDR3 is TGTGCCAGCAGCTTAGTGGCGGGGGGGGTCAATGAGCAGTTCTTC.

This clonotype has just a few counts. V and J are TRBV7-9 and TRBJ2-7; the D gene is possibly TRBD2 (6 bases). Germline V gene lookup returns CDR1 SEHNR and CDR2 FQNEAQ (reference sequence). This CDR3 has 14 amino acids. The V end was cut by 1 base, the J end by 5 bases, with 12 bases between. CDR3 protein: CASSLVGEVNEQYF. CDR3 sequence (DNA): TGTGCCAGCAGCTTAGTGGGGGAGGTAAACGAGCAGTACTTC.

This clonotype occurred a few times. V gene TRBV7-9 combines with J gene TRBJ1-1; D is unresolved. Deletions cut 6 bases from V and 4 bases from J, with 9 bases between. Germline CDR1 reads SEHNR; CDR2 reads FQNEAQ (reference sequence). This CDR3 has 12 residues. The CDR3 reads CASRLGGTEAFF. The CDR3 DNA follows: TGTGCCAGCAGACTCGGCGGCACTGAAGCTTTCTTT.

This clonotype was counted a few times. This rearrangement joins TRBV4-3 to TRBJ2-1, with D maybe TRBD1 (6 bases). V lost 1 base and J lost 6, with 10 bases in between. Germline lookup yields CDR1 LGHNA and CDR2 YSLEER. The CDR3 consists of 14 residues. The DNA for the CDR3 is TGCGCCAGCAGCCAAGTTGGGGGCCCCAATGAGCAGTTCTTC. As protein: CASSQVGGPNEQFF.